The subject of this entry is one TCR beta chain. TCRdb's copy holds only in-frame clones and misses some; the assay was immunoSEQ multiplex PCR. The data hold over 65,000 clones, with over 80% observed a single time. This sample was taken from a study of memory CD4+ T cells and cytomegalovirus serostatus. The sort gate was single viable CD3+CD4+CD8-CD45RO+ cells for memory CD4+ T cells. Germline CDR1 SGHRS, CDR2 YFSETQ. The length of the CDR3 is 14 residues. Trimming took off 0 bases at V and 4 bases at J, with 8 bases between the two ends. The V and J genes are TRBV5-1 and TRBJ1-3; a weak D match, TRBD1 (5 bases). The origin of this receptor is an adult in good health and CMV-seronegative. The source material was memory CD4+ T cells from blood. CDR3 sequence reads: CASSLGGDGNTIYF. Here the CDR3 DNA reads TGCGCCAGCAGCTTGGGAGGGGACGGAAACACCATATATTTT.